The 31 T cell receptor beta chains below were found in one sample sequenced in a study of T-cell reconstitution after alpha-beta-depleted transplantation in children (dated by TCRdb to 2016 to 2017). What the treatment or condition label conveys for this sample: allogeneic hematopoietic cell transplantation with graft depleted of TCRalphabeta T cells and CD19 B cells. The library was generated by PCR. The sequencing machine was an Illumina HiSeq 2500. Molecular barcoding was employed in the preparation of TCR libraries, with unique molecular identifiers being used to normalize TCRbeta repertoire quantification. TCRdb applied fastp at Q25 and MiXCR to the public reads, then kept only in-frame beta chains. All rows with the same CDR3 protein become a single entry with the most common DNA and genes. The sample profile shows about 830,000 distinct CDR3 sequences; 15% to 20% of them were found once. 5% of the sample is in the top ten clones.

This specimen consisted of PBMCs, mostly from graft donor cells, obtained 360 days after TCRalphabeta/CD19-depleted stem cell transplant. The source is a male patient younger than 18 who had a stem cell transplant for acute lymphoblastic leukemia, so the T cells may come from the graft donor.

This clonotype was recorded a few times. In DNA, the CDR3 is TGTGCCAGCAGTCGCCTACTAGCGGGAGGACCCCTCGATTTTGATACGCAGTATTTT. This gives the protein CASSRLLAGGPLDFDTQYF. V gene TRBV3-1 combines with J gene TRBJ2-3; 12 nucleotides match TRBD2. CDR1 and CDR2 from the germline V gene are LGHDT and YNNKEL (reference sequence). Losses at the gene ends were 6 bases for V and 6 bases for J; bases not matched to a gene: 19. This CDR3 comprises 19 residues.

This clonotype was observed a handful of times. The CDR3 bases are TGCGCCAGCAGCTTGACAGGGATTATATTGTATGGCTACACCTTC. Translated: CASSLTGIILYGYTF. The chain joins TRBV5-1 to TRBJ1-2, with D perhaps matching TRBD1 (6 bases). The germline gives CDR1 SGHRS, CDR2 YFSETQ. CDR3 size: 15 residues. Trimming removed 1 base at V and 5 bases at J, with 15 bases between.

This chain connects TRBV10-2 to TRBJ2-1; D call uncertain. Germline-derived CDR1 and CDR2 are WSHSY and SAAADI. This CDR3 has 15 amino acids. The V end was cut by 8 bases, the J end by 8 bases, with 22 bases between. The CDR3 nucleotides read TGCGCCAGCGCGCTGACTCACCCCACGAGTGATGAGCAGTTCTTC. Its protein product is CASALTHPTSDEQFF.

The gene calls are TRBV7-6 and TRBJ2-7; tentatively, D is TRBD2 (5 bases). Trimming stripped 6 bases from V and 5 bases from J, with 17 bases between. CDR1 and CDR2 from the germline V gene are SGHVS and FNYEAQ. The CDR3 runs to 14 residues. CDR3 DNA: TGTGCCAGCAGAAACGGCGAGGGAGATCACGAGCAGTACTTC. Translating it yields CASRNGEGDHEQYF.

The chain recombines TRBV12-3 or TRBV12-4 with TRBJ2-4, with D possibly called TRBD1 or TRBD2 (5 bases each). The CDR3 is 16 residues long. Trimming took off 6 bases at V and 3 bases at J, with 18 bases between the two ends. The CDR3 bases are TGTGCCAGCAGCCCTAAAAGAGGGGCAGGCAAAAACATTCAGTACTTC. Translation: CASSPKRGAGKNIQYF.

The rearrangement joins TRBV18 to TRBJ2-7, with a possible D match to TRBD2 (6 bases). This CDR3 has 15 residues. V dropped 4 bases and J dropped 3 bases, with 16 bases sitting between them. Per germline, CDR1 KGHSH and CDR2 LQKENI. For the CDR3, the DNA is TGTGCCAGCTCACGTCCTAGCGCCGCCCACTACGAGCAGTACTTC. Its protein is CASSRPSAAHYEQYF. The full variable domain, with the rest looked up from reference TRBV18 and TRBJ2-7, is NAGVMQNPRHLVRRRGQEARLRCSPMKGHSHVYWYRQLPEEGLKFMVYLQKENIIDESGMPKERFSAEFPKEGPSILRIQQVVRGDSAAYFCASSRPSAAHYEQYFGPGTRLTVT.

Ten or more counts support this clonotype. The genes are TRBV6-5 and TRBJ2-2, with a weak D call TRBD2 (6 bases). This CDR3 is 14 amino acids long. Germline V gene sequence: CDR1 MNHEY, CDR2 SVGAGI. Trimming left V 1 base short and J 4 bases short, with 7 bases between. CDR3 DNA: TGTGCCAGCAGTTACTGGGGAGGCACCGGGGAGCTGTTTTTT. This gives the protein CASSYWGGTGELFF.

There are a few counts of this clonotype. The gene calls are TRBV5-1 and TRBJ2-7, with TRBD2 identical over 7 bases. V gave up 10 bases and J gave up 2 bases; unmatched junction bases: 21. The germline V gene has CDR1 SGHRS and CDR2 YFSETQ. The CDR3 runs to 17 residues. CDR3 residues: CASGRQDGSGWPYEQYF. The DNA for the CDR3 is TGCGCCTCGGGCCGGCAGGACGGTAGCGGGTGGCCCTACGAGCAGTACTTC.

This clonotype was seen a handful of times. The chain links TRBV9 to TRBJ2-2; 10 bases align to TRBD2. J was trimmed by 0 bases and V by 2 bases; bases with no gene match: 10. This CDR3 comprises 19 residues. Germline lookup yields CDR1 SGDLS and CDR2 YYNGEE. In DNA form, the CDR3 reads TGTGCCAGCAGCGTTGCCCTAGCGGGGGTGCCCCCGAACACCGGGGAGCTGTTTTTT. Translated, it gives CASSVALAGVPPNTGELFF.

The chain links TRBV6-5 to TRBJ1-2; TRBD1 aligns across 7 bases. The CDR3 loop spans 14 amino acids. J gave up 3 bases and V 0 bases, and 1 base lay outside the gene matches. The V gene's germline CDR1 is MNHEY and CDR2 SVGAGI. In DNA form, the CDR3 reads TGTGCCAGCAGTTACTCCGACAGGGACTATGGCTACACCTTC. This encodes CASSYSDRDYGYTF.

This clonotype appeared a few times. The chain recombines TRBV11-3 with TRBJ2-1; 7 bases agree with TRBD1. Germline CDR1 SGHNT, CDR2 YENEEA. The CDR3 covers 16 residues. V lost 5 bases to trimming and J lost 1 base; unmatched junction nucleotides: 8. The CDR3 is CASSTRHRGSYNEQFF. The CDR3, as DNA: TGTGCCAGCAGCACACGTCACAGGGGTTCCTACAATGAGCAGTTCTTC.

The rearrangement links TRBV2 to TRBJ2-1; 15 nucleotides align to TRBD2. The CDR3 sequence is 15 residues long. J was trimmed by 10 bases and V by 8 bases; bases with no gene match: 9. CDR1 and CDR2 (germline): SNHLY, FYNNEI. The CDR3 bases are TGTGCCAGCTCAAGGACTAGCGGGAGGGCATGGGAGCAGTTCTTC. Translation gives CASSRTSGRAWEQFF.

V is TRBV18 and J is TRBJ2-5; 8 nucleotides align to TRBD2. Germline V CDR1 and CDR2: KGHSH, LQKENI. V shed 4 bases, J shed 3 bases, and the junction held 7 bases outside the gene matches. This CDR3 is built from 15 residues. The CDR3 nucleotides are TGTGCCAGCTCACGGGAGCGGGAGTACGAAGAGACCCAGTACTTC. As protein: CASSREREYEETQYF.

The chain has TRBV27 and TRBJ2-7; 8 positions agree with TRBD2. The CDR3 totals 15 residues. The trim removed 6 bases at V and 2 bases at J, leaving 9 bases unmatched. CDR1 and CDR2 from the germline V gene are MNHEY and SMNVEV (reference sequence). DNA of the CDR3: TGTGCCAGCAGGGGGCTAGCGGGTTCTACCTACGAGCAGTACTTC. This codes for CASRGLAGSTYEQYF.

The gene calls are TRBV12-3 or TRBV12-4 and TRBJ2-2; no clear D. V was shortened by 7 bases and J by 1 base, with 7 bases between the two germline ends. The length of the CDR3 is 13 residues. CDR3 region: CASTGWNTGELFF. CDR3 nucleotides: TGTGCCAGCACCGGGTGGAACACCGGGGAGCTGTTTTTT.

This clonotype was observed a few times. This rearrangement joins TRBV5-1 to TRBJ1-1; 11 nucleotides match TRBD1. The germline V gene has CDR1 SGHRS and CDR2 YFSETQ. This CDR3 has 14 residues. The junction had 1 base not matched to a gene; V was cut back by 5 bases and J by 1 base. CDR3 in DNA: TGCGCCAGCAGAGGGACAGGGGGGAACACTGAAGCTTTCTTT. Its translation is CASRGTGGNTEAFF.

The chain uses TRBV2 and TRBJ2-3; D not certain. Germline V CDR1 and CDR2: SNHLY, FYNNEI. The V end lost 3 bases, the J end lost 10 bases, and 5 bases lay between the germline ends. The CDR3 runs 10 residues. In DNA form, the CDR3 reads TGTGCCAGCAGTGACTGGTCGCAGTATTTT. Protein: CASSDWSQYF.

The V gene is TRBV7-3, the J gene TRBJ2-5; possibly TRBD2 for D (7 bases). Trimming removed 8 bases from V and 6 bases from J, with 22 bases in between. CDR1 and CDR2 from the germline V gene are SGHTA and FQGTGA. The CDR3 totals 15 residues. The CDR3 loop is CASQGGRGSPKTQYF. CDR3 sequence (DNA): TGTGCCAGCCAAGGGGGGAGGGGGTCTCCGAAGACCCAGTACTTC. Complete variable domain (other parts from reference TRBV7-3 and TRBJ2-5): GAGVSQTPSNKVTEKGKYVELRCDPISGHTALYWYRQSLGQGPEFLIYFQGTGAADDSGLPNDRFFAVRPEGSVSTLKIQRTERGDSAVYLCASQGGRGSPKTQYFGPGTRLLVL.

V usage is TRBV7-9 and J usage is TRBJ1-2; no reliable D call. V was trimmed by 6 bases and J by 4 bases, leaving 12 bases between them. There are 13 residues in the CDR3. In germline, CDR1 is SEHNR, CDR2 FQNEAQ (reference sequence). CDR3 DNA: TGTGCCAGCAGGAAGGTTCAAAGCTATGGCTACACCTTC. Residues: CASRKVQSYGYTF.

The chain joins TRBV7-3 to TRBJ2-1; 8 bases agree with TRBD2. Germline assignment: CDR1 SGHTA and CDR2 FQGTGA. The CDR3 totals 14 residues. Germline trimming cut 2 bases from V and 15 bases from J; bases unmatched to any gene: 12. DNA for the CDR3: TGTGCCAGCAGCTTATCAGCAGGGGCTAGCGGGTTGTTCTTC. Residues: CASSLSAGASGLFF.

This rearrangement joins TRBV12-3 or TRBV12-4 to TRBJ2-7, with D perhaps being TRBD1 or TRBD2 (7 bases each). The CDR3 contains 16 residues. The germline V and J ends were trimmed by 5 bases and 3 bases, with 20 bases remaining between them. The CDR3 reads CASSSEGARGSYEQYF. CDR3 coding DNA: TGTGCCAGCAGTAGCGAGGGGGCTCGCGGGAGCTACGAGCAGTACTTC.

A few counts support this clonotype. This chain uses TRBV27 with TRBJ2-4, with D hard to call. Trimming shortened V by 0 bases and J by 8 bases, and 8 bases separated the two germline ends. This CDR3 has 13 residues. CDR1 and CDR2 from the germline V gene are MNHEY and SMNVEV (reference sequence). CDR3 region: CASSLSPLDIQYF. The DNA of the CDR3 is TGTGCCAGCAGTTTATCGCCCTTAGACATTCAGTACTTC.

The table lists this clonotype with many counts. The genes are TRBV5-1 and TRBJ2-7; possibly TRBD1 for D (5 bases). Germline CDR1 and CDR2: SGHRS and YFSETQ. The CDR3 runs to 13 residues. Trimming stripped 4 bases from V and 3 bases from J, with 11 bases between. The CDR3 DNA is TGCGCCAGCAGCACGCGTAGGGGCTACGAGCAGTACTTC. Translating gives CASSTRRGYEQYF.

This clonotype came up a few times. The rearrangement joins TRBV7-6 to TRBJ2-7; D gene uncertain. Per the germline V gene, CDR1 is SGHVS and CDR2 is FNYEAQ. Trimming removed 5 bases from V and 2 bases from J, with 13 bases in between. The CDR3 is made up of 14 amino acids. CDR3: CASSEDLVPYEQYF. DNA for the CDR3: TGTGCCAGCAGCGAAGACCTAGTCCCCTACGAGCAGTACTTC.

The table lists this clonotype with many counts. The chain has TRBV24-1 and TRBJ2-2, with no clear D. The CDR3 is 14 amino acids. V lost 4 bases and J lost 2, with 7 bases in between. The germline V gene has CDR1 KGHDR and CDR2 SFDVKD. The CDR3 reads CATSDPPNTGELFF. CDR3 sequence (DNA): TGTGCCACCAGTGACCCTCCTAACACCGGGGAGCTGTTTTTT.

This clonotype was detected a few times. V usage is TRBV5-1 and J usage is TRBJ2-7, with D maybe TRBD2 (5 bases). Per the germline V gene, CDR1 is SGHRS and CDR2 is YFSETQ. The germline V and J ends were trimmed by 0 bases and 0 bases, with 13 bases remaining between them. This CDR3 is built from 16 residues. For the CDR3, the DNA is TGCGCCAGCAGCTTGGGAGGGCAGGTCTTCTCCTACGAGCAGTACTTC. It yields the protein CASSLGGQVFSYEQYF. The full variable domain, completed using reference TRBV5-1 and TRBJ2-7, is KAGVTQTPRYLIKTRGQQVTLSCSPISGHRSVSWYQQTPGQGLQFLFEYFSETQRNKGNFPGRFSGRQFSNSRSEMNVSTLELGDSALYLCASSLGGQVFSYEQYFGPGTRLTVT.

The chain is built from TRBV5-1 and TRBJ2-1; 8 bases agree with TRBD2. Germline values: CDR1 SGHRS, CDR2 YFSETQ. CDR3 length: 15 amino acids. The ends lost 0 bases at V and 5 bases at J; junction bases unmatched: 4. The CDR3 coding sequence is TGCGCCAGCAGCTTGGAGACTAGCGCCAACAATGAGCAGTTCTTC. It translates to CASSLETSANNEQFF. Full variable domain (rest looked up from reference TRBV5-1 and TRBJ2-1): KAGVTQTPRYLIKTRGQQVTLSCSPISGHRSVSWYQQTPGQGLQFLFEYFSETQRNKGNFPGRFSGRQFSNSRSEMNVSTLELGDSALYLCASSLETSANNEQFFGPGTRLTVL.

This clonotype occurred a few times. J is TRBJ2-1 and V is TRBV5-1, with 7 positions matching TRBD1. V was pared by 0 bases and J by 2 bases, with 2 bases of the junction left unmatched. CDR3 length: 15 amino acids. Germline lookup yields CDR1 SGHRS and CDR2 YFSETQ. For the CDR3, the DNA is TGCGCCAGCAGCTTGGGGGGACAGACCTACAATGAGCAGTTCTTC. Protein: CASSLGGQTYNEQFF.

The sample holds a few counts of this clonotype. Here the CDR3 reads CASSLATWGATDTQYF. CDR3 DNA sequence: TGTGCCAGCAGCTTAGCGACTTGGGGGGCCACAGATACGCAGTATTTT. This chain joins TRBV7-2 and TRBJ2-3; either TRBD1 or TRBD2 may supply D (6 bases each). CDR1 SGHTA and CDR2 FQGNSA come from the germline V gene. The CDR3 extends over 16 amino acids. Trimming left V 0 bases short and J 2 bases short, with 12 bases between.

The chain is built from TRBV5-6 and TRBJ2-3; 8 bases are shared with TRBD2. V lost 1 base and J lost 1; bases outside the gene matches: 5. The CDR3 has 16 residues. CDR1 is SGHDT, CDR2 YYEEEE, per germline. This CDR3 reads CASSLRGLGGTDTQYF. CDR3 DNA: TGTGCCAGCAGCTTGAGGGGACTAGGGGGCACAGATACGCAGTATTTT.

A few counts support this clonotype. The chain carries TRBV5-5 and TRBJ2-6; 12 bases align to TRBD1. Germline CDR1 is SGHKS and CDR2 is YYEKEE (reference sequence). CDR3 length equals 18 residues. V gave up 0 bases and J gave up 4 bases; unmatched junction bases: 5. CDR3 DNA: TGTGCCAGCAGCTTGGAGGGACAGGGGGCGGTAGGGGCCAACGTCCTGACTTTC. Translation gives CASSLEGQGAVGANVLTF.